The T cell receptor beta chain under discussion was sequenced for a study of OX40 agonist ivuxolimab in advanced cancers. Germline CDR1 is SGHTA and CDR2 is FQGNSA. The CDR3 loop spans 16 amino acids. Trimming took 4 bases from V and 2 from J, leaving 17 bases between them. TCRdb's table, derived via immunoSEQ multiplex PCR, lists solely in-frame clones and lacks some. There are around 62,000 clones in the sample; about 86% occur only once, and about 4.8% lies in the top ten. The material was CD4+ or CD8+ T cells sorted from blood, obtained in a trial of the OX40 agonist ivuxolimab. The V and J genes are TRBV7-2 and TRBJ1-2; possible D gene TRBD1, 5 bases. This clonotype was sampled from an adult with an advanced solid tumor such as melanoma, head and neck, liver or kidney cancer. The CDR3 reads CASSSAVAGPNYGYTF. The CDR3 coding sequence is TGTGCCAGCAGCTCGGCGGTAGCGGGACCCAACTATGGCTACACCTTC. Variable domain in full (rest from reference TRBV7-2 and TRBJ1-2): GAGVSQSPSNKVTEKGKDVELRCDPISGHTALYWYRQSLGQGLEFLIYFQGNSAPDKSGLPSDRFSAERTGGSVSTLTIQRTQQEDSAVYLCASSSAVAGPNYGYTFGSGTRLTVV.